One and the same sample provided the 19 T cell receptor beta chains below, sequenced in a study of beta chain features in type 1 diabetes. Expressed TCRB transcripts were sequenced because the isolated RNA had all been reverse transcribed beforehand. Libraries were prepared by immunoSEQ multiplex PCR; TCRdb keeps only in-frame clonotypes and omits some of them. The sample lists some 150,000 clones, under 11% occurring once. The specimen was naive CD4+ T cells from blood. Receptors originate from a young man in good health.

The chain carries TRBV19 and TRBJ2-7, with a weak D call TRBD1 (5 bases). V was clipped by 5 bases and J by 3 bases, with 17 bases between them. The CDR3 loop spans 15 amino acids. Germline V lookup: CDR1 LNHDA, CDR2 SQIVND (reference sequence). The CDR3 DNA is TGTGCCAGTAGTGACCCGGGCCAGGGCGTCTACGAGCAGTACTTC. Its protein product is CASSDPGQGVYEQYF.

The rearrangement joins TRBV6-5 to TRBJ2-7; 9 bases match TRBD1. This CDR3 spans 14 amino acids. The germline gives CDR1 MNHEY, CDR2 SVGAGI. V lost 4 bases, J lost 1 base, and 2 bases stayed unmatched. The CDR3 coding sequence is TGTGCCAGCAGTTCCGGGACAGGGTCCTACGAGCAGTACTTC. Translation gives CASSSGTGSYEQYF.

The rearrangement uses TRBV30 and TRBJ2-2, with D unclear. This CDR3 is 13 amino acids long. The germline CDR1 and CDR2 sequences are GTSNPN and SVGIG (reference sequence). The V gene lost 4 bases and the J gene lost 1 base, with 7 bases spanning the gap. This CDR3 is CAWTRGNTGELFF. DNA of the CDR3: TGTGCCTGGACGAGAGGGAACACCGGGGAGCTGTTTTTT.

The rearrangement uses TRBV4-1 and TRBJ2-1; TRBD2 agrees at 7 bases. V dropped 0 bases and J dropped 3; count of bases not matched to a gene: 2. The CDR3 spans 15 residues. Per the germline V gene, CDR1 is MGHRA and CDR2 is YSYEKL. The CDR3 loop is CASSQEGGDYNEQFF. The CDR3, as DNA: TGCGCCAGCAGCCAAGAGGGGGGGGACTACAATGAGCAGTTCTTC.

The rearrangement links TRBV27 to TRBJ1-1; 8 bases map to TRBD1. V dropped 7 bases and J dropped 3; count of bases not matched to a gene: 7. CDR3 length equals 14 residues. Germline lookup yields CDR1 MNHEY and CDR2 SMNVEV (reference sequence). CDR3 DNA: TGTGCCAGCATCTCGGCAGGGGGCCACACTGAAGCTTTCTTT. Translation gives CASISAGGHTEAFF.

V is TRBV6-5 and J is TRBJ2-4, with 11 bases that match TRBD1. The CDR3 has 15 residues. V was pared by 3 bases and J by 6 bases, with 4 bases of the junction left unmatched. Germline CDR1 reads MNHEY; CDR2 reads SVGAGI. Here the CDR3 reads CASSYPGQGVNIQYF. The CDR3 bases are TGTGCCAGCAGTTATCCGGGACAGGGGGTAAACATTCAGTACTTC.

The chain is built from TRBV19 and TRBJ2-1; 7 bases fit TRBD1. Per germline, CDR1 LNHDA and CDR2 SQIVND (reference sequence). This CDR3 is 13 amino acids long. The V and J ends lost 5 bases and 6 bases, in that order; junction bases with no gene match: 4. The CDR3 sequence is CASSWDRINEQFF. The DNA for the CDR3 is TGTGCCAGTAGTTGGGACAGAATCAATGAGCAGTTCTTC.

This clone has more than one count but fewer than ten. This rearrangement joins TRBV5-1 to TRBJ2-3; D ambiguous. Germline lookup yields CDR1 SGHRS and CDR2 YFSETQ. Trimming shortened V by 2 bases and J by 6 bases, and 7 bases separated the two germline ends. This CDR3 spans 12 amino acids. The DNA of the CDR3 is TGCGCCAGCAGCTTAACTTTTGATACGCAGTATTTT. Residues: CASSLTFDTQYF.

This clone was counted a few times. CDR3 DNA sequence: TGTGCCAGCAGCCTTCGGACTAGCGGGGGATCAGATACGCAGTATTTT. Its translation is CASSLRTSGGSDTQYF. The rearrangement links TRBV5-4 to TRBJ2-3; 13 nucleotides line up with TRBD2. The CDR3 spans 16 residues. Unmatched junction bases numbered 6, after V lost 4 bases and J lost 4 bases. Germline assignment: CDR1 SGHNT and CDR2 YYREEE (reference sequence).

This clone showed up just a few times. The V and J genes are TRBV2 and TRBJ1-1, with 9 positions matching TRBD1. J lost 1 base, V lost 6 bases, and 3 bases had no gene match. Germline lookup yields CDR1 SNHLY and CDR2 FYNNEI. The CDR3 extends over 14 amino acids. CDR3 in amino acids: CASRGGQGNTEAFF. The DNA of the CDR3 is TGTGCCAGCAGAGGGGGACAGGGGAACACTGAAGCTTTCTTT.

The chain combines TRBV7-8 with TRBJ2-7; the D gene is possibly TRBD1 (6 bases). CDR3 length: 13 amino acids. The V and J ends lost 1 base and 3 bases respectively, with 7 bases between them. CDR1 is SGHVS and CDR2 is FQNEAQ in the germline V gene. This CDR3 is CASSLEQGYEQYF. The DNA of the CDR3 is TGTGCCAGCAGCTTAGAACAGGGCTACGAGCAGTACTTC.

This clone was detected a few times. V gene TRBV5-4 combines with J gene TRBJ1-1; tentatively, D is TRBD1 (6 bases). Germline lookup yields CDR1 SGHNT and CDR2 YYREEE (reference sequence). Trimming left V 5 bases short and J 0 bases short, with 14 bases between. This CDR3 is 15 amino acids long. CDR3 bases: TGTGCCAGCAGTCAGGGGTCTTCGATGAACACTGAAGCTTTCTTT. It codes for CASSQGSSMNTEAFF.

V gene TRBV11-2 combines with J gene TRBJ1-5; D is perhaps TRBD1 (6 bases). CDR1 and CDR2 from the germline V gene are SGHAT and FQNNGV. V lost 1 base and J lost 3, with 10 bases in between. This CDR3 has 15 amino acids. CDR3 amino acids: CASSLGGHLNQPQHF. DNA for the CDR3: TGTGCCAGCAGCTTAGGGGGACACCTCAATCAGCCCCAGCATTTT.

This clone was counted between two and nine times. The chain combines TRBV19 with TRBJ2-7, with 9 bases matching TRBD2. Trimming took 4 bases from V and 0 from J; bases not matched to a gene: 4. The CDR3 contains 15 residues. Germline CDR1 LNHDA, CDR2 SQIVND (reference sequence). This chain's CDR3 is CASSTGLANSYEQYF. The CDR3 region has the DNA TGTGCCAGTAGTACGGGACTAGCCAACTCCTACGAGCAGTACTTC.

This clone occurred a few times. V gene TRBV2 combines with J gene TRBJ2-1, with D possibly TRBD1 on 6 matching bases. The CDR3 contains 12 residues. Germline CDR1 reads SNHLY; CDR2 reads FYNNEI. Trimming left V 5 bases short and J 7 bases short, with 9 bases between. CDR3 region: CASSPDRNEQFF. The CDR3 DNA is TGTGCCAGCAGTCCGGACAGAAATGAGCAGTTCTTC.

This clone was seen a few times. The chain uses TRBV7-3 and TRBJ2-2, with D tentatively TRBD1 (5 bases). The CDR3 extends over 14 amino acids. Between the trimmed V and J ends, which lost 2 bases and 2 bases, there was a span of 6 bases. Per the germline V gene, CDR1 is SGHTA and CDR2 is FQGTGA. The CDR3 DNA reads TGTGCCAGCAGCTTACAGGGAAACACCGGGGAGCTGTTTTTT. It is translated as CASSLQGNTGELFF.

A few counts support this clone. The chain combines TRBV7-9 with TRBJ2-7; 11 bases fit TRBD1. The V gene's germline CDR1 is SEHNR and CDR2 FQNEAQ (reference sequence). V lost 5 bases, J lost 4 bases, and 7 bases stayed unmatched. The length of the CDR3 is 15 residues. The CDR3 sequence is CASSPGQGALYEQYF. The DNA for the CDR3 is TGTGCCAGCAGCCCCGGACAGGGGGCGCTTTACGAGCAGTACTTC.

This clone was observed a few times. This chain uses TRBV11-1 with TRBJ1-2, with a weak D call TRBD1 (6 bases). The V end was cut by 5 bases, the J end by 2 bases, with 15 bases between. CDR3 size: 15 residues. CDR1 is SGHAT and CDR2 is FQDESV in the germline V gene (reference sequence). CDR3: CASSTRTEANYGYTF. For the CDR3, the DNA is TGTGCCAGCAGCACCCGGACAGAGGCAAACTATGGCTACACCTTC.

V gene TRBV7-3 combines with J gene TRBJ2-1, with TRBD2 identical over 11 bases. Germline trimming cut 2 bases from V and 4 bases from J; bases unmatched to any gene: 1. The CDR3 totals 15 residues. Per germline, CDR1 SGHTA and CDR2 FQGTGA. DNA of the CDR3: TGTGCCAGCAGCTTAGGGACTAGCGGATACAATGAGCAGTTCTTC. Its translation is CASSLGTSGYNEQFF.